The 9 T cell receptor beta chains below all came from one sample that was sequenced in a study of early T cells in non-severe SARS-CoV-2 infection. One entry per CDR3 protein results from TCRdb running MiXCR on the 5' RACE reads. The repertoire holds roughly 88,000 distinct CDR3 sequences, with 12% to 15% as singletons. The material sequenced was whole blood. These TCRs come from an adult who was a healthcare worker with PCR-confirmed SARS-CoV-2 infection or an uninfected control (not recorded which).

The CDR3 region has the DNA TGTGCCAGCACGGGAGGGCAACAGGGGCCCCACTACGAGCAGTACTTC. It specifies CASTGGQQGPHYEQYF. V gene TRBV6-2 or TRBV6-3 combines with J gene TRBJ2-7; perhaps TRBD2 as D (8 bases). The V end was cut by 7 bases, the J end by 3 bases, with 22 bases between. Germline V gene sequence: CDR1 MNHEY, CDR2 SVGEGT. CDR3 length: 16 amino acids.

The rearrangement uses TRBV5-4 and TRBJ2-2; TRBD1 matches 9 bases. J gave up 3 bases and V 0 bases, and 6 bases lay outside the gene matches. Germline V gene data show CDR1 as SGHNT and CDR2 as YYREEE (reference sequence). This CDR3 has 17 residues. The CDR3 nucleotides are TGTGCCAGCAGCTTGGTACCGGGACAGGGTCACACCGGGGAGCTGTTTTTT. It encodes CASSLVPGQGHTGELFF. Full variable domain (missing parts from reference TRBV5-4 and TRBJ2-2): ETGVTQSPTHLIKTRGQQVTLRCSSQSGHNTVSWYQQALGQGPQFIFQYYREEENGRGNFPPRFSGLQFPNYSSELNVNALELDDSALYLCASSLVPGQGHTGELFFGEGSRLTVL.

The V and J genes are TRBV20-1 and TRBJ2-1, with 11 bases identical to TRBD2. Germline CDR1 is DFQATT and CDR2 is SNEGSKA (reference sequence). The CDR3 totals 15 residues. With 6 bases clipped from V and 8 bases from J, the junction kept 12 bases outside the gene matches. The CDR3 region is CSAISGTSGVDEQFF. The CDR3 DNA is TGCAGTGCAATATCCGGGACTAGCGGTGTCGATGAGCAGTTCTTC.

This clonotype was seen a few times. The genes are TRBV6-5 and TRBJ2-6; 9 bases align to TRBD1. Germline loops: CDR1 MNHEY, CDR2 SVGAGI. The ends lost 2 bases at V and 0 bases at J; junction bases unmatched: 5. The CDR3 has 18 residues. CDR3 bases: TGTGCCAGCAGTTACCGGACAGGGGCCCTCTCTGGGGCCAACGTCCTGACTTTC. Its translation is CASSYRTGALSGANVLTF.

In its sample, this clonotype was seen a few times. The chain recombines TRBV7-9 with TRBJ2-1, with no clear D. The V end was cut by 2 bases, the J end by 0 bases, with 8 bases between. CDR3 length: 15 amino acids. Looked up from germline, CDR1 is SEHNR and CDR2 is FQNEAQ (reference sequence). The CDR3 here is CASSLRSSSYNEQFF. For the CDR3, the DNA is TGTGCCAGCAGCTTAAGGTCGAGCTCCTACAATGAGCAGTTCTTC.

This clonotype was seen repeatedly, ten times or more. The chain couples TRBV12-5 to TRBJ2-5; D is ambiguous. V was trimmed by 1 base and J by 4 bases, leaving 10 bases between them. This CDR3 spans 14 amino acids. Germline V gives CDR1 LGHNT, CDR2 FRNRAP. This CDR3 reads CASGLDGRLETQYF. The CDR3 DNA reads TGTGCTAGTGGTTTGGATGGTAGGCTAGAGACCCAGTACTTC. The entire variable domain, with the rest obtained from reference TRBV12-5 and TRBJ2-5, is as follows: DARVTQTPRHKVTEMGQEVTMRCQPILGHNTVFWYRQTMMQGLELLAYFRNRAPLDDSGMPKDRFSAEMPDATLATLKIQPSEPRDSAVYFCASGLDGRLETQYFGPGTRLLVL.

This clonotype appeared a few times. The genes are TRBV29-1 and TRBJ1-1; D uncertain. Germline V CDR1 and CDR2: SQVTM, ANQGSEA. V was trimmed by 7 bases and J by 0 bases, leaving 9 bases between them. The CDR3 spans 12 residues. In DNA form, the CDR3 reads TGCAGCGGTTCCATCGTGAACACTGAAGCTTTCTTT. It is translated as CSGSIVNTEAFF.

The CDR3 DNA sequence: TGCAGTGCTCATGGACTAGCGCGGGGGGATGAGCAGTTCTTC. Residues: CSAHGLARGDEQFF. The chain combines TRBV20-1 with TRBJ2-1; 9 nucleotides align to TRBD2. This CDR3 has 14 residues. Germline loops: CDR1 DFQATT, CDR2 SNEGSKA (reference sequence). The V segment lost 5 bases and the J segment 8 bases; nucleotides outside the gene matches: 10.

The genes are TRBV11-2 and TRBJ2-7; 7 bases match TRBD1. Trimming at V came to 5 bases and at J to 1 base, leaving 8 bases not matched to a gene. The CDR3 is made up of 15 amino acids. Germline V gives CDR1 SGHAT, CDR2 FQNNGV. DNA for the CDR3: TGTGCCAGCAGCGTAACAGGGGCCAAGTCCTACGAGCAGTACTTC. Translation gives CASSVTGAKSYEQYF.